This TCR beta chain was recorded in a study of PD-1 blockade in classical Hodgkin lymphoma. Study background: Intravenous delivery of nivolumab at 3 mg/kg to patients occurred every 2 weeks.

Sequencing was performed with immunoSEQ multiplex PCR; in TCRdb, only in-frame clones are kept and a portion is missing. The sample includes nearly 100,000 clones, roughly 84% seen only once; the top ten take 9% to 15%. Every patient experienced relapse after autologous stem cell transplantation, and brentuximab vedotin exposure varied. The CDR3 extends over 14 amino acids. V was trimmed by 5 bases and J by 7 bases, leaving 15 bases between them. CDR1 and CDR2 from the germline V gene are LNHDA and SQIVND (reference sequence). The V gene is TRBV19, the J gene TRBJ1-5; D is undetermined. The sequence was obtained from a human donor with classical Hodgkin lymphoma. Sequences were derived from peripheral blood mononuclear cells (PBMCs), sampled at baseline. The CDR3, as DNA: TGTGCCAGTAGTTCCGGTCCGGGAGGACAGCCCCAGCATTTT. It specifies CASSSGPGGQPQHF.